These T cell receptor beta chains were read from a single sample in a study of identifying expanded T cells in peripheral blood. The method was immunoSEQ multiplex PCR; TCRdb's version includes in-frame clones alone and lacks a portion of them. This repertoire shows around 63,000 clones, about 90% found once; its top ten account for around 4.7%. The sequenced sample consisted of blood. The receptors were gathered from a person aged 18-69 years in good health. The CDR3 runs from the conserved cysteine through the conserved F or W.

TRBV7-2,CASSLGTLNTEAFF
TRBV28,CASSFYTGTSNQPQHF
TRBV9,CASSVSRGAGANVLTF
TRBV4-2,CASSQVSLAGGRDTQYF
TRBV30,CAWSTTQETQYF
TRBV7-9,CASSLAPGGSTDTQYF
TRBV10-1,CASRADGTSGEQYF
TRBV6-6,CASSQGTGFSSPLHF
TRBV30,CAWSRSRPGNTIYF
TRBV5-1,CASSQENQGDTEAFF
TRBV2,CASTGGYNSNQPQHF
TRBV5-1,CASSLAPDSTEAFF
TRBV7-2,CASSPFGLNTEAFF
TRBV4-3,CASSQGGDHEQYF
TRBV18,CASSAMGSEQYF
TRBV7-6,CASSQGQGDQPQHF
TRBV9,CASSVQAGVAYEQYF
TRBV29-1,CSVLKLAGNSYEQYF
TRBV5-1,CASSPRGGEKLFF
TRBV29-1,CSVRWTSTNEKLFF
TRBV28,CASSYPVGAEYEQYF
TRBV9,CASRQGSNTGELFF
TRBV5-6,CASSARTSGGADTQYF
TRBV7-9,CASSSTMTGLNEKLFF
TRBV9,CASSASRDKANTGELFF